This T cell receptor beta chain originates from a study of blood T cell repertoires in COVID-19. Study information: There were acute and convalescent COVID-19 samples, and they came from the United States, Italy and Spain. PBMCs, B-cell-depleted T cells, or T cells were the source of the cDNA or gDNA that made up the material.

CDR1 and CDR2 (germline): MNHEY, SMNVEV (reference sequence). V lost 5 bases, J lost 4 bases, and 15 bases lay in between. This CDR3 has 14 amino acids. Produced via immunoSEQ multiplex PCR; TCRdb's table is partial and in-frame only. The sample has more than 60,000 clones; roughly 89% are singletons. The sequenced sample was peripheral blood. J is TRBJ2-7 and V is TRBV27, with a tentative D call TRBD1 (8 bases). The clonotype was recovered from a human donor in a cohort sampled during active COVID-19. As DNA, the CDR3 is TGTGCCAGCAGTCAGCGGGACAGGAGTTACGAGCAGTACTTC. Protein: CASSQRDRSYEQYF.